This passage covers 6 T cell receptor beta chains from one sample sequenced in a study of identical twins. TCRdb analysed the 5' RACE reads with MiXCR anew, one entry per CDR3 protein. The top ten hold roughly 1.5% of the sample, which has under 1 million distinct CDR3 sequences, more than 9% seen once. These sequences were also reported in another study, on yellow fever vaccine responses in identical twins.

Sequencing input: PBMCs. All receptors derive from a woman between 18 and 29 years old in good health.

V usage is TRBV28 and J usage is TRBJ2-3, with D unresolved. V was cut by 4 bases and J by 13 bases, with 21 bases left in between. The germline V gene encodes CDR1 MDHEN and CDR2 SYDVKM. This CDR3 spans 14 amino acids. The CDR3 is CASSSDVTPEVEYF. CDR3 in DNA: TGTGCCAGCAGTTCCGACGTGACTCCCGAGGTGGAGTATTTT. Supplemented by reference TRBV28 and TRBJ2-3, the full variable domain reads DVKVTQSSRYLVKRTGEKVFLECVQDMDHENMFWYRQDPGLGLRLIYFSYDVKMKEKGDIPEGYSVSREKKERFSLILESASTNQTSMYLCASSSDVTPEVEYFGPGTRLTVL.

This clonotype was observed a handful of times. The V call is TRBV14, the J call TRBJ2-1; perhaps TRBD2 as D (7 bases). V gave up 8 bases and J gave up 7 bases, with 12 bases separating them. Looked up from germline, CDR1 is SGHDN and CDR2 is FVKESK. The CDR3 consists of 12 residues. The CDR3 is CASGRGWNEQFF. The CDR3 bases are TGTGCCAGCGGGAGGGGGTGGAATGAGCAGTTCTTC.

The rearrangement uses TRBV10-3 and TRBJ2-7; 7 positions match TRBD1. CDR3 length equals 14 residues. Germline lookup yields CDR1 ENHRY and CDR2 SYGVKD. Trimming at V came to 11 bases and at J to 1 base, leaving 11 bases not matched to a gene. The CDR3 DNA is TGTGCCTCAAGACGGGACAGAACTTCCTACGAGCAGTACGTC. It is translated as CASRRDRTSYEQYV.

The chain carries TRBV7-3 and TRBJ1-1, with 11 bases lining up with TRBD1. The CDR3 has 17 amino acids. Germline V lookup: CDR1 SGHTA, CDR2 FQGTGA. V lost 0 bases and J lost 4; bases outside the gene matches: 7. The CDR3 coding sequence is TGTGCCAGCAGCTTAACGCCCCCGGGGACAGGGGGCACTGAAGCTTTCTTT. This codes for CASSLTPPGTGGTEAFF.

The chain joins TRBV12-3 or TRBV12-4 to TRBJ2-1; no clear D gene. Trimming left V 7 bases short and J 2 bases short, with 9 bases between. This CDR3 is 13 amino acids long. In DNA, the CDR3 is TGTGCCAGCACGTGGGCGGCCTACAATGAGCAGTTCTTC. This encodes CASTWAAYNEQFF.

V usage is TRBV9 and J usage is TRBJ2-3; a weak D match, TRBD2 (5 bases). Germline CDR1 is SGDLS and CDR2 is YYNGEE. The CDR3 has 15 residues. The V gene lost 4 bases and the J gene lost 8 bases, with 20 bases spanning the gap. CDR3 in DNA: TGTGCCAGCAGCAAATGGGGTAGCACCGAGGGTACGCAGTATTTT. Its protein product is CASSKWGSTEGTQYF.